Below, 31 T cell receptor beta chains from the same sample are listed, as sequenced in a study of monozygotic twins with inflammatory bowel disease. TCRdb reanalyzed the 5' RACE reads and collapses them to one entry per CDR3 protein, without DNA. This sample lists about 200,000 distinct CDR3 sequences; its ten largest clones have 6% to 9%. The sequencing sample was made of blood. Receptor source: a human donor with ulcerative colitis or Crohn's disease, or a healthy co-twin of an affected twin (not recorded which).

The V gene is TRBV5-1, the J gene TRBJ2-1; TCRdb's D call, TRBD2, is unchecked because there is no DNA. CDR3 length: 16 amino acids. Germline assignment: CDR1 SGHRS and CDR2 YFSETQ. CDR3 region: CASSLTSGGTYNEQFF.

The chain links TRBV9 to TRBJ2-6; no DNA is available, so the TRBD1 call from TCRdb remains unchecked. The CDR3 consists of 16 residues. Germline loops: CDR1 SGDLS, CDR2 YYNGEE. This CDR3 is CASSGQGWSGANVLTF.

The CDR3 protein is CASSRDSKAISNQPQHF. This chain connects TRBV6-2 or TRBV6-3 to TRBJ1-5; there is no DNA to check the TCRdb D call of TRBD1. The V gene's germline CDR1 is MNHEY and CDR2 SVGEGT. The CDR3 runs to 17 residues.

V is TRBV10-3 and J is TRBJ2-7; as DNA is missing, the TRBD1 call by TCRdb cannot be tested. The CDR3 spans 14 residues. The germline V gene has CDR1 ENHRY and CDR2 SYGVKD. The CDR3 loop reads CAISNGQGTYEQYF.

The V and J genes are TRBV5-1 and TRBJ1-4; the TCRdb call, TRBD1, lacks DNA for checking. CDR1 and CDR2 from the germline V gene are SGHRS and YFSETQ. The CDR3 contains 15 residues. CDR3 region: CASASDGASYEKLFF.

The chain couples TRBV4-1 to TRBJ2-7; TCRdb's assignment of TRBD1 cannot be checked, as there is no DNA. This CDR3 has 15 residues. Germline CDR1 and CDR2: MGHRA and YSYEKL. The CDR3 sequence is CASSQAAGGFYEQYF.

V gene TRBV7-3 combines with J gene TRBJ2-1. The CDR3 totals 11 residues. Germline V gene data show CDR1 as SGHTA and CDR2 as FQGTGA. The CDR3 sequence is CASSSADEQFF.

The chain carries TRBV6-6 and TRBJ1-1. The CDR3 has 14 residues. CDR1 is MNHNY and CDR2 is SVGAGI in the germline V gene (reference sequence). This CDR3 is CASSLGELATEAFF.

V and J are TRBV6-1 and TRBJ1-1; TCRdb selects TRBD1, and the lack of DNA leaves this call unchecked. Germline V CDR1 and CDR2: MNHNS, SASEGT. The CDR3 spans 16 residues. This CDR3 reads CASSRSLTGGGTEAFF.

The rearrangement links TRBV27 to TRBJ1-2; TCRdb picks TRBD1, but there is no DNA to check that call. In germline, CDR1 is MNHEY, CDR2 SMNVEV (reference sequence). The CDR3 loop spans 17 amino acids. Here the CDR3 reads CASSSSRDRAFNYGYTF.

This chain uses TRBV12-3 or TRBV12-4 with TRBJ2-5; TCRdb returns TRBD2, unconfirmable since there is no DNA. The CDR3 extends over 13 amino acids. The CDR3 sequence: CASSRKGRETQYF.

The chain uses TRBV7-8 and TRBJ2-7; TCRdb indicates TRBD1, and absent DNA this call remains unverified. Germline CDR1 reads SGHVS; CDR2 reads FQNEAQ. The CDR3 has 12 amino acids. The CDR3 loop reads CASSLTGVEQYF.

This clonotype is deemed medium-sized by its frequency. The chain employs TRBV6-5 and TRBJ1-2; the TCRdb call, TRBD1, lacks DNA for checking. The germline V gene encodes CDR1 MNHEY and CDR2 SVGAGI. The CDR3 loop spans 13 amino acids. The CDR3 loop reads CASSYSARGGYTF.

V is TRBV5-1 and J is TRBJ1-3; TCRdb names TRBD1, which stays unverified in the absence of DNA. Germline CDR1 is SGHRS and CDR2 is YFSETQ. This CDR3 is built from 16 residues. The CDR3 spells CASSLVEGQRGNTIYF.

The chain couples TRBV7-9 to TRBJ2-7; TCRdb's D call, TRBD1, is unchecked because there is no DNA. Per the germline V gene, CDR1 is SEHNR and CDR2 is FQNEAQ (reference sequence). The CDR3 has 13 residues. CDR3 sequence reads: CASSYIQGYEQYF.

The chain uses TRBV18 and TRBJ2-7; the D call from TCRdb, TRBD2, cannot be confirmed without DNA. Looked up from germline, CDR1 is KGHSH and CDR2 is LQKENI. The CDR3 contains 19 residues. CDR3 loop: CASSPPSASGGKKPYEQYF.

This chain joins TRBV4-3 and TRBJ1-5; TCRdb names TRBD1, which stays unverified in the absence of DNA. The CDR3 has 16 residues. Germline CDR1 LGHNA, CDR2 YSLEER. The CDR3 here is CASSLTRDPSNQPQHF.

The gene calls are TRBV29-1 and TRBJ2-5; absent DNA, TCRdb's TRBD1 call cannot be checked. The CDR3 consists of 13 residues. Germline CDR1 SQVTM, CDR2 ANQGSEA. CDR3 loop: CSVFMGQQETQYF.

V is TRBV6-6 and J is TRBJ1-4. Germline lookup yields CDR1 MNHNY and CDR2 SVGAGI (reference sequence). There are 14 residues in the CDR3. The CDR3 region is CASSYWELDEKLFF.

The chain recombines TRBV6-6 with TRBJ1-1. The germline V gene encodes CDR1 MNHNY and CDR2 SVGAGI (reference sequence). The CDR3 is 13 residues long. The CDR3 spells CASRGWVNTEAFF.

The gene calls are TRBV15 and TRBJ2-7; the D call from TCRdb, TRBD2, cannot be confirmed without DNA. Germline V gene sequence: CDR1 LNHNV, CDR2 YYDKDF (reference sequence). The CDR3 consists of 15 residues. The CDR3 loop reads CATSRVLAGGGEQYF.

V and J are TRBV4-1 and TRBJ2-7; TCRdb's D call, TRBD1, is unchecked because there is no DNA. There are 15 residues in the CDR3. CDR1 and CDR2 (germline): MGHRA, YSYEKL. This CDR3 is CASSQDAGKGDEQYF.

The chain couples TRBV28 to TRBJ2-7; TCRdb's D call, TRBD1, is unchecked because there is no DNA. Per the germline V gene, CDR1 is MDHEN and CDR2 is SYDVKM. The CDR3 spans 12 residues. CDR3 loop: CASTPSFGEQYF.

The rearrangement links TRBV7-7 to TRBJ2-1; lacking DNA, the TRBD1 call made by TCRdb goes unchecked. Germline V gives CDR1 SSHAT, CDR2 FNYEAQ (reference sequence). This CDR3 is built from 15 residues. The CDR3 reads CASSLGQSPYNEQFF.

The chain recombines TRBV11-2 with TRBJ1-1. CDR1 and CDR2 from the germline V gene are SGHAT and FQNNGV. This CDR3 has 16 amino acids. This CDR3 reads CASSPRATMKNTEAFF.

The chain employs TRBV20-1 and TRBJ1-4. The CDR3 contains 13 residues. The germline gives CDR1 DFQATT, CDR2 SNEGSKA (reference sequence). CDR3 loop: CSAGGGRGEKLFF.

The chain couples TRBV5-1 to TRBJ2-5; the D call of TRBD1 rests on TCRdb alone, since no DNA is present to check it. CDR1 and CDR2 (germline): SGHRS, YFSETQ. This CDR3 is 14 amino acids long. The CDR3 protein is CASSMQGTEETQYF. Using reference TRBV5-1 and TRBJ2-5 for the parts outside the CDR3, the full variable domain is KAGVTQTPRYLIKTRGQQVTLSCSPISGHRSVSWYQQTPGQGLQFLFEYFSETQRNKGNFPGRFSGRQFSNSRSEMNVSTLELGDSALYLCASSMQGTEETQYFGPGTRLLVL.

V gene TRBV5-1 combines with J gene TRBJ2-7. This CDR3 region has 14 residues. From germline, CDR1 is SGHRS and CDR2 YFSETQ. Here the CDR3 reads CASSLQGYNYEQYF.

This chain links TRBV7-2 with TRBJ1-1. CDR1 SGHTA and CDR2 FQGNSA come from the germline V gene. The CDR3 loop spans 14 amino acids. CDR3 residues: CASSFATRNTEAFF.

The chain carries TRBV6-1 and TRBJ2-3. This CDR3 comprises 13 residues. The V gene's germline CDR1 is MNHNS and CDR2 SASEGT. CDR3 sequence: CASGDRSLDTQYF.

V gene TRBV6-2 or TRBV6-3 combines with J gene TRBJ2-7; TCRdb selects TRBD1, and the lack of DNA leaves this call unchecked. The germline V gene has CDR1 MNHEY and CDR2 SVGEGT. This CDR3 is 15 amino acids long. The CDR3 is CASSSRPGTAYEQYF.